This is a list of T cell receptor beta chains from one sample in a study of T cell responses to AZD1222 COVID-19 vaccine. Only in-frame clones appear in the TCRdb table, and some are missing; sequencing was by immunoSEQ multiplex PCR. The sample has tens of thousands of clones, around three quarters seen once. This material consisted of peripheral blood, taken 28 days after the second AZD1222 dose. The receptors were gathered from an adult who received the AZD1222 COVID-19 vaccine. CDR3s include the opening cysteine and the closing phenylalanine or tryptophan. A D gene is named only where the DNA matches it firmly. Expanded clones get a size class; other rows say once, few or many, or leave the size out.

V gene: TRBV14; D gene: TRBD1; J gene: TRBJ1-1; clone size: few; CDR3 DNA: TGTGCCAGCAGCCGACAGGGAAACATGAACACTGAAGCTTTCTTT; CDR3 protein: CASSRQGNMNTEAFF
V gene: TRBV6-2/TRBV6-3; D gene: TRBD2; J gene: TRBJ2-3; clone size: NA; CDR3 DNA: TGTGCCAGCAGTTACGGACTAGCGCGCACAGATACGCAGTATTTT; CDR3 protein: CASSYGLARTDTQYF
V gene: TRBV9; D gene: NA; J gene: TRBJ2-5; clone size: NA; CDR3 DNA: TGTGCCAGCAGCGTAGGGGGGGTTCAGACCCAGTACTTC; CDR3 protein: CASSVGGVQTQYF
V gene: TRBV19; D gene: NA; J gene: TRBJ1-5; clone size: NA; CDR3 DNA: TGTGCCAGTACCCTATCGAAGATCGGGGGCTGGCAGCCCCAGCATTTT; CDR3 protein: CASTLSKIGGWQPQHF
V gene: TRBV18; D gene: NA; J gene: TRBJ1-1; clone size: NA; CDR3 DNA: TGTGCCAGCTCACCGAGGGGAATAATGGATGAAGCTTTCTTT; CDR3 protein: CASSPRGIMDEAFF
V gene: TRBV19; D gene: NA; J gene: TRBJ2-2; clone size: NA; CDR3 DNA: TGTGCCAGTAGTATAGCCTACAGGGTACTGAACACCGGGGAGCTGTTTTTT; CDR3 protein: CASSIAYRVLNTGELFF
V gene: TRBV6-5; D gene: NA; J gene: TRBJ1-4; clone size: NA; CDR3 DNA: TGTGCCAGCAGTTACATGCGGGGCCAGGAAAAACTGTTTTTT; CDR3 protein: CASSYMRGQEKLFF
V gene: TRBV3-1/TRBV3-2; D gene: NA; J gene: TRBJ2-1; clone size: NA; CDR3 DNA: TGTGCCAGCACCCACGGCAGAGGGAGGCTGGACGAGCAGTTCTTC; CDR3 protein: CASTHGRGRLDEQFF
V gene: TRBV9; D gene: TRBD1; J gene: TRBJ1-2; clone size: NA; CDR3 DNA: TGTGCCAGCAGCGGGGACAGGGCCCGGGGCTACACCTTC; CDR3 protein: CASSGDRARGYTF
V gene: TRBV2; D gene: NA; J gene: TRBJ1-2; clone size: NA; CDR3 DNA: TGTGCCAGCAGTGTAATACCGGACTATGGCTACACCTTC; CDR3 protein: CASSVIPDYGYTF
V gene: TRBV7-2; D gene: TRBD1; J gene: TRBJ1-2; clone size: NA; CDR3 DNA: TGTGCCAGCAGATGGAATGGGGCGGGACAGGGGAGCTCTGGCTACACCTTC; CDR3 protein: CASRWNGAGQGSSGYTF
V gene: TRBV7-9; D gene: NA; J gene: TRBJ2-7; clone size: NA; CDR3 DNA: TGTGCCAGCAGCTTTTTCGGGACGGGTGGATACGAGCAGTACTTC; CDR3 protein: CASSFFGTGGYEQYF
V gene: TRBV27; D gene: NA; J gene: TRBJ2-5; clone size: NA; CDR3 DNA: TGTGCCAGCACCCCTAGGGGAGCCCAAGAGACCCAGTACTTC; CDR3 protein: CASTPRGAQETQYF
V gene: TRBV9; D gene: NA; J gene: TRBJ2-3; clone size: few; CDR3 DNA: TGTGCCAGCAGCGGTGAGGGAGATACGCAGTATTTT; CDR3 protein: CASSGEGDTQYF
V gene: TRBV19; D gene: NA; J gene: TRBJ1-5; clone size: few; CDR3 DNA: TGTGCCAGTAGCCTTCCTCAAGGAAATCAGCCCCAGCATTTT; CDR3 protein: CASSLPQGNQPQHF
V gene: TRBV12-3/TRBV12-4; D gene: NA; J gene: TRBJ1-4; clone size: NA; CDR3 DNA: TGTGCCAGCAGTCCGATGGGGGAAAAACTGTTTTTT; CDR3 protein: CASSPMGEKLFF
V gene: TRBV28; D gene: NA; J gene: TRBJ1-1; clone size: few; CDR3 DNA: TGTGCCAGCACGGGACGCATGAACACTGAAGCTTTCTTT; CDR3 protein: CASTGRMNTEAFF
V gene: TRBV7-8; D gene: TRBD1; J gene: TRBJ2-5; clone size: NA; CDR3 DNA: TGTGCCAGCAGCTCGACAGGGGAAGAGACCCAGTACTTC; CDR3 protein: CASSSTGEETQYF
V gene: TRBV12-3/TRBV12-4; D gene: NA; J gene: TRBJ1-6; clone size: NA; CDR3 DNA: TGTGCCAGCAGTTCCCAAGGGCCACCCCTCCACTTT; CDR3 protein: CASSSQGPPLHF
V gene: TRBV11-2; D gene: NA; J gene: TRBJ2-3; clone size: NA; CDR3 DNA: TGTGCCAGCAGCTTTACAGTGACAGATACGCAGTATTTT; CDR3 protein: CASSFTVTDTQYF
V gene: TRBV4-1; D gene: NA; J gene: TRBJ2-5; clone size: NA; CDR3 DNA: TGCGCCAGCAGCCAAAAGGACTATCAAGAGACCCAGTACTTC; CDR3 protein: CASSQKDYQETQYF